One and the same sample provided the 9 T cell receptor beta chains below, sequenced in a study of shared clonotypes between healthy human individuals. The table came from immunoSEQ multiplex PCR; TCRdb's copy has only in-frame clones and leaves some out. The table records approximately 350,000 clones, approximately 96% of them present only once. Sequencing was carried out using memory CD8+ T cells sorted from blood. The subset is: CD45RO+ cells pooled with CCR7-negative TemRA cells. These receptors were obtained from a man under 40 in good health.

This chain uses TRBV4-2 with TRBJ2-5, with 9 bases matching TRBD1. The CDR3 has 14 residues. Germline V gene sequence: CDR1 LGHNA, CDR2 YNFKEQ. The V gene end was trimmed by 4 bases and the J gene end by 1 base; junction bases not matched to a gene: 1. CDR3 sequence: CASSPGQGQETQYF. For the CDR3, the DNA is TGTGCCAGCAGCCCGGGACAGGGCCAAGAGACCCAGTACTTC.

The chain links TRBV29-1 to TRBJ2-1; 9 bases are a match to TRBD1. Germline CDR1 and CDR2: SQVTM and ANQGSEA. J was trimmed by 6 bases and V by 4 bases; bases with no gene match: 7. The CDR3 is 14 amino acids. The DNA for the CDR3 is TGCAGCGTTGCGCCGGGACAGGGCTTCAATGAGCAGTTCTTC. Protein: CSVAPGQGFNEQFF.

This rearrangement joins TRBV6-5 to TRBJ1-3; maybe TRBD1 (6 bases). The CDR3 length is 15 residues. Trimming took 5 bases from V and 3 from J, leaving 14 bases between them. Germline lookup yields CDR1 MNHEY and CDR2 SVGAGI. The CDR3 spells CASSQGSWGGNTIYF. The CDR3 coding sequence is TGTGCCAGCAGTCAGGGGAGTTGGGGTGGAAACACCATATATTTT.

The V call is TRBV7-9, the J call TRBJ2-5; a weak D match, TRBD2 (5 bases). This CDR3 is 15 amino acids long. Germline V gives CDR1 SEHNR, CDR2 FQNEAQ (reference sequence). V was shortened by 5 bases and J by 2 bases, with 15 bases between the two germline ends. This CDR3 reads CASSPRGPAQETQYF. CDR3 in DNA: TGTGCCAGCAGCCCCAGAGGGCCAGCTCAAGAGACCCAGTACTTC.

About this clone itself: One junction end does not reproduce the germline sequence, and a read error may be involved. V usage is TRBV10-3 and J usage is TRBJ2-7, with a weak D call TRBD2 (5 bases). This CDR3 region has 11 residues. Per germline, CDR1 ENHRY and CDR2 SYGVKD. CDR3 DNA: TGTGCCATCAGTGAGCAGCGGACCCTTAGATTC. Amino acid sequence: CAISEQRTLRF.

V gene TRBV10-3 combines with J gene TRBJ2-7; 8 nucleotides match TRBD2. Germline trimming cut 2 bases from V and 3 bases from J; bases unmatched to any gene: 3. The CDR3 spans 14 residues. Germline V gene lookup returns CDR1 ENHRY and CDR2 SYGVKD. DNA of the CDR3: TGTGCCATCAGTGAGGCCGGGGGGGGCTACGAGCAGTACTTC. Protein product: CAISEAGGGYEQYF.

The chain recombines TRBV6-6 with TRBJ2-7; D unclear. Trimming pared 4 bases from V and 0 bases from J, leaving 10 bases between. Germline V gene sequence: CDR1 MNHNY, CDR2 SVGAGI (reference sequence). CDR3 length: 14 amino acids. CDR3 residues: CASSFFDVSYEQYF. The DNA for the CDR3 is TGTGCCAGCAGTTTTTTCGACGTCTCCTACGAGCAGTACTTC.

The chain carries TRBV7-3 and TRBJ2-3; 11 bases are a match to TRBD2. Germline CDR1 reads SGHTA; CDR2 reads FQGTGA. Unmatched junction bases numbered 13, after V lost 6 bases and J lost 2 bases. The CDR3 totals 18 residues. CDR3 sequence: CASSLTSGRDTHTDTQYF. The CDR3 region has the DNA TGTGCCAGCAGTCTTACTAGCGGGAGAGACACACACACAGATACGCAGTATTTT.

The chain links TRBV29-1 to TRBJ1-2; D remains ambiguous. Germline CDR1 SQVTM, CDR2 ANQGSEA. The CDR3 runs 13 residues. With 5 bases removed from V and 8 bases from J, the gap between germline ends came to 18 bases. CDR3 sequence (DNA): TGCAGCGTTCAGTCGGACTGGTCCTACGGCTACACCTTC. This codes for CSVQSDWSYGYTF.